This T cell receptor beta chain was profiled in a study of neurological immune-mediated disorders. Trimming stripped 1 base from V and 4 bases from J, with 10 bases between. The V gene's germline CDR1 is LGHDT and CDR2 YNNKEL (reference sequence). The CDR3 length is 14 residues. The group of healthy controls was made up of people who were blood bank volunteers in Maryland, USA. Unsorted libraries used 2 million PBMCs kept at -80 degrees C. In TCRdb, the 5' RACE reads were re-called with MiXCR into one record per CDR3 protein. The table has around 78,000 distinct CDR3 sequences, roughly 15% seen once; the top ten hold about 16%. Ten or more counts support this clonotype.

The sequencing input was PBMCs. This sequence was found in a woman in her thirties or forties in good health. The rearrangement links TRBV3-1 to TRBJ1-1, with D hard to call. CDR3 sequence (DNA): TGTGCCAGCAGCCAAGGGGGTTTCGGCACTGAAGCTTTCTTT. Translation gives CASSQGGFGTEAFF. Using reference TRBV3-1 and TRBJ1-1 for the parts outside the CDR3, the full variable domain is DTAVSQTPKYLVTQMGNDKSIKCEQNLGHDTMYWYKQDSKKFLKIMFSYNNKELIINETVPNRFSPKSPDKAHLNLHINSLELGDSAVYFCASSQGGFGTEAFFGQGTRLTVV.